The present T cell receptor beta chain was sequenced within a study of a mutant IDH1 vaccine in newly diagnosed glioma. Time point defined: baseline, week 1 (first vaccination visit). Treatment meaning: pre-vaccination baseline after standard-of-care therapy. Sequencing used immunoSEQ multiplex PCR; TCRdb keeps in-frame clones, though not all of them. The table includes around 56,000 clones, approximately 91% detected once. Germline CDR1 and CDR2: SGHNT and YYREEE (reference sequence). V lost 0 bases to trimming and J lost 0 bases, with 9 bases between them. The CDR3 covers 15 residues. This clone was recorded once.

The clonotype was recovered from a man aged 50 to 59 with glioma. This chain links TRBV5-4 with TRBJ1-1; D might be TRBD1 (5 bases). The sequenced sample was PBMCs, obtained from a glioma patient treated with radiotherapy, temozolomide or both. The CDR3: CASSLGGWMNTEAFF. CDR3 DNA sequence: TGTGCCAGCAGCTTGGGGGGCTGGATGAACACTGAAGCTTTCTTT.